This paragraph reports one T cell receptor (beta chain). Its target antigen remains unknown. Base qualities are missing; no much larger clone stands one base away. TCRbeta CDR3 regions were amplified from genomic DNA by means of the immunoSEQ Assay, a bias-controlled multiplex PCR. As for how the authors treated the data: The number of nucleated cells in each sample was estimated from the amplification of reference gene primers within the assay. To quantify the absolute abundance of each unique TCRbeta CDR3 rearrangement, sequence reads were collapsed and filtered. For each sample, productive Simpson clonality was calculated by taking the square root of Simpson's diversity index across productive rearrangements. TCRdb took over this immuneACCESS table, retaining in-frame rearrangements with V and J assigned. Such tables are incomplete; in checked studies, under half of the missing clones stem from an unresolved V gene, and the remainder is unexplained. Clonal size and the V and J genes are those of that table, whereas D and trimming came from the DNA. This sample comprises about 330,000 clones, roughly 90% of them detected only once. The top ten clones comprise more than 3% of the sample.

These data belong to a study of blood T cell repertoires in COVID-19 (TCRdb year 2020). Regarding the complete study: Samples from collaborators originated in the United States, Italy and Spain and spanned both the acute and convalescent phases of COVID-19. The prospective study material was composed of cDNA or gDNA derived from T cells, B-cell-depleted T cells, or PBMCs. Deeply sampled blood TCRbeta repertoires from subjects exposed to, actively infected with, or recovered from COVID-19 were included in the dataset. The repertoires were released in a freely available public database intended as a resource for research on the immune response to SARS-CoV-2. The samples were drawn from two sources: the first 160 participants of the ongoing ImmuneRACE study, and about 1,300 subjects contributed by 6 global collaborators. Nearly every sample came with metadata listing a de-identified subject ID, COVID-19 status, age in years and sex. Where available, HLA class I and class II types were obtained from metadata supplied by the sample provider rather than from assay-based typing. Beyond this particular receptor, the publication reports: How much clinical and demographic metadata was included differed by source and by participant, and the metadata was provided uncurated.

Collaborating institutions collected whole blood in K2EDTA tubes following their own protocols. Collaborator samples were shipped for TCRbeta analysis as frozen whole blood, isolated PBMCs, or DNA extracted from either sample type. Sequencing input: peripheral blood. This TCR derives from a woman between 50 and 59 years old with active or convalescent COVID-19.

CDR3 reads: CASSLRVLAASYNEQFF. DNA sequence: TGTGCCAGCAGTTTAAGGGTTCTAGCGGCATCCTACAATGAGCAGTTCTTC. The chain links TRBV27 with TRBJ2-1, and 7 junctional nucleotides match TRBD2. Reading the germline V gene (reference sequence) gives CDR1 MNHEY and CDR2 SMNVEV. At the junction V is shortened by 2 bases and J by 1 base; bases outside the gene matches: 8. The CDR3 holds 17 amino acids from the cysteine to the phenylalanine. The only DNA kept is the CDR3, 51 bases in frame from the first base.